This TCR beta chain derives from a study of T-cell memory formation after mild COVID-19. Study summary: Across donors, TCR clusters were largely donor specific. General study results and limits: Clones shrinking from day 15 to 85 showed even CD4/CD8 mixes; later expanders tilted CD4+.

Worth noting for this clonotype: Its antigen is unidentified.

There are 14 residues in the CDR3. CDR1 and CDR2 (germline): SGDLS, YYNGEE. With 2 bases removed from V and 6 bases from J, the gap between germline ends came to 13 bases. With constant-segment primers, 5'RACE yielded cDNA libraries of TCR alpha and TCR beta that carried sample barcodes and UMIs. TCRdb ran MiXCR on the 5' RACE reads and lists one entry per CDR3 protein. This table holds over 250,000 distinct CDR3 sequences, approximately 15% found once. The receptor was isolated from a man between 18 and 29 years old who had mild COVID-19 (a few samples of this study predate the infection). Cell type and time point are not known. Sequenced material: PBMCs or a T cell subset sorted from them (not recorded which). The chain uses TRBV9 and TRBJ2-3, with D perhaps TRBD2 (6 bases). CDR3 in amino acids: CASSVTSRPDTQYF. The CDR3, as DNA: TGTGCCAGCAGCGTCACTAGCCGTCCGGATACGCAGTATTTT.